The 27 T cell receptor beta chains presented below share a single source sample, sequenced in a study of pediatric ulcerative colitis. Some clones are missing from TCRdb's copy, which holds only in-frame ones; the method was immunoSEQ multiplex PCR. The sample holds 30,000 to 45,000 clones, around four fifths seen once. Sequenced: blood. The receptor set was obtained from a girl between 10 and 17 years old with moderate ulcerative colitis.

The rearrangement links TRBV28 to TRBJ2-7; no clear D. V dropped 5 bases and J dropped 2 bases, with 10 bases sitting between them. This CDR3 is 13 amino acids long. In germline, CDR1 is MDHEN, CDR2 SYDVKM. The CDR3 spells CASSPDGPYEQYF. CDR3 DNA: TGTGCCAGCAGTCCCGACGGTCCCTACGAGCAGTACTTC.

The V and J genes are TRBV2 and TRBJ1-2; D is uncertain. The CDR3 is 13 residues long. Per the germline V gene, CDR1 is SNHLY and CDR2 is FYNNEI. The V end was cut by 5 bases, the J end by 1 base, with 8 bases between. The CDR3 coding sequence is TGTGCCAGCAGTCTAGACCGTAACTATGGCTACACCTTC. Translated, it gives CASSLDRNYGYTF. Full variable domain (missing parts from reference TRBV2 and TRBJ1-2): EPEVTQTPSHQVTQMGQEVILRCVPISNHLYFYWYRQILGQKVEFLVSFYNNEISEKSEIFDDQFSVERPDGSNFTLKIRSTKLEDSAMYFCASSLDRNYGYTFGSGTRLTVV.

As DNA, the CDR3 is TGCGCCAGCAGCCAAGTTTCATTGTCCGGGGCTGGTCAGCCCCAGCATTTT. Its protein is CASSQVSLSGAGQPQHF. The chain is built from TRBV4-1 and TRBJ1-5, with D possibly being TRBD1 (5 bases). CDR1 and CDR2 (germline): MGHRA, YSYEKL. The CDR3 runs to 17 residues. Trimming cost V 1 base and J 6 bases, with 19 bases left between them.

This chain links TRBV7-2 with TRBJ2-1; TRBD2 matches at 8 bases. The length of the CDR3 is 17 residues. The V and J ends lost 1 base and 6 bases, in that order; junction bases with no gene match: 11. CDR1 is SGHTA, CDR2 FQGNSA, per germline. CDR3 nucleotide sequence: TGTGCCAGCAGCTTAGTGGGGCTAGCGGGCTTACTCAATGAGCAGTTCTTC. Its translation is CASSLVGLAGLLNEQFF.

DNA for the CDR3: TGTGCCTGGAGTCCAAACCCAAATTCACCCCTCCACTTT. Translation gives CAWSPNPNSPLHF. The V gene is TRBV30, the J gene TRBJ1-6; no reliable D call. The germline CDR1 and CDR2 sequences are GTSNPN and SVGIG (reference sequence). V dropped 2 bases and J dropped 7 bases, with 9 bases sitting between them. The CDR3 has 13 residues.

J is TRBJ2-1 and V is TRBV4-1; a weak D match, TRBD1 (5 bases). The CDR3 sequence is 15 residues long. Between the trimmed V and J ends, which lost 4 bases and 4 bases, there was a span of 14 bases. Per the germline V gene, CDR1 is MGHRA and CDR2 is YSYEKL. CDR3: CASSPRQSPYNEQFF. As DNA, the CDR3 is TGCGCCAGCAGCCCGAGACAGAGCCCTTACAATGAGCAGTTCTTC.

The CDR3 DNA sequence: TGTGCCAGCAGTTACTCGTATCTGCAAAACTATGGCTACACCTTC. Residues: CASSYSYLQNYGYTF. The chain employs TRBV6-5 and TRBJ1-2; D call uncertain. There are 15 residues in the CDR3. CDR1 and CDR2 from the germline V gene are MNHEY and SVGAGI. V lost 0 bases, J lost 2 bases, and 10 bases lay in between.

CDR3: CASSRGLGRAEAFF. The CDR3, as DNA: TGTGCCAGCAGCAGGGGACTTGGAAGGGCTGAAGCTTTCTTT. This chain uses TRBV28 with TRBJ1-1, with a possible D match to TRBD1 (6 bases). CDR1 is MDHEN and CDR2 is SYDVKM in the germline V gene. V shed 6 bases and J shed 6 bases, with 17 bases lying between them. CDR3 length: 14 amino acids. The variable domain in full, with the rest retrieved from reference TRBV28 and TRBJ1-1, is DVKVTQSSRYLVKRTGEKVFLECVQDMDHENMFWYRQDPGLGLRLIYFSYDVKMKEKGDIPEGYSVSREKKERFSLILESASTNQTSMYLCASSRGLGRAEAFFGQGTRLTVV.

Written as DNA, the CDR3 is TGTGCCAGCAGTTTCGGCCGGGTGGGCACTGAAGCTTTCTTT. This sequence encodes CASSFGRVGTEAFF. This chain connects TRBV28 to TRBJ1-1; D is ambiguous. This CDR3 spans 14 amino acids. Trimming pared 3 bases from V and 4 bases from J, leaving 12 bases between. The germline V gene encodes CDR1 MDHEN and CDR2 SYDVKM.

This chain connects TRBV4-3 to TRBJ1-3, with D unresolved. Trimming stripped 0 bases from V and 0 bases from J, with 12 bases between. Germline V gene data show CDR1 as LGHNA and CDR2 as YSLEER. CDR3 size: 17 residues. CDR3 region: CASSQDSVGYSGNTIYF. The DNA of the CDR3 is TGCGCCAGCAGCCAAGACTCCGTGGGCTACTCTGGAAACACCATATATTTT.

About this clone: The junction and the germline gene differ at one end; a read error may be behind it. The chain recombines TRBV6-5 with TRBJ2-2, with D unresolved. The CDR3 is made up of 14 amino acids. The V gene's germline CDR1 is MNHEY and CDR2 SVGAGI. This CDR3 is CASSFNPRPGELFF. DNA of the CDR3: TGTGCCAGCAGTTTTAATCCGCGACCCGGTGAGCTGTTTTTT.

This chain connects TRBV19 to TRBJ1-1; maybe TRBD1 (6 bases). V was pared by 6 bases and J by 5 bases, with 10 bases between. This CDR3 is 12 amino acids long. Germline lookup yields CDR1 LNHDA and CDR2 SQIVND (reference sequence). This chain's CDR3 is CASRPTGTEAFF. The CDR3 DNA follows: TGTGCCAGTAGGCCGACAGGAACTGAAGCTTTCTTT. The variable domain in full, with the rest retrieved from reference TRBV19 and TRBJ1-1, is DGGITQSPKYLFRKEGQNVTLSCEQNLNHDAMYWYRQDPGQGLRLIYYSQIVNDFQKGDIAEGYSVSREKKESFPLTVTSAQKNPTAFYLCASRPTGTEAFFGQGTRLTVV.

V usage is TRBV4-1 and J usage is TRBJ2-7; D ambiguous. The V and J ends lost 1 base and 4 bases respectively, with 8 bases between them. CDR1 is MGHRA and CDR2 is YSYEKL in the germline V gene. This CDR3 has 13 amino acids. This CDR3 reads CASSQGPEYEQYF. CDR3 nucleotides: TGCGCCAGCAGCCAAGGGCCAGAGTACGAGCAGTACTTC.

The CDR3 reads CRTGQLYEQYF. CDR3 nucleotide sequence: TGCAGGACGGGACAGCTCTACGAGCAGTACTTC. The chain recombines TRBV20-1 with TRBJ2-7; TRBD1 matches at 7 bases. Germline V gene sequence: CDR1 DFQATT, CDR2 SNEGSKA (reference sequence). The CDR3 spans 11 residues.

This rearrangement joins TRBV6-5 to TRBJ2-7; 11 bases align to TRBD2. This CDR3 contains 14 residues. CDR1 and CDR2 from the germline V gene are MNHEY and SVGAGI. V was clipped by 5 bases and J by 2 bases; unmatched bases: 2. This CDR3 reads CASSLLAGAYEQYF. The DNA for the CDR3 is TGTGCCAGCAGTCTACTAGCGGGGGCCTACGAGCAGTACTTC.

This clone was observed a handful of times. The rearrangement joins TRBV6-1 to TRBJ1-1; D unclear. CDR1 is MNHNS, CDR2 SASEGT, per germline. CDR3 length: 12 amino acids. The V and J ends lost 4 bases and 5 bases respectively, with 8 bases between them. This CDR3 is CASSVRVTEAFF. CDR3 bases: TGTGCCAGCAGTGTTAGGGTAACTGAAGCTTTCTTT.

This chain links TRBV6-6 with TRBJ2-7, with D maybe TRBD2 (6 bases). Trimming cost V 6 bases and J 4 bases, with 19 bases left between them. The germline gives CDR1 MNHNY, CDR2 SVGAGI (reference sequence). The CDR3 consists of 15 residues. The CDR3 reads CASSPPSRGHYEQYF. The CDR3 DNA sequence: TGTGCCAGCAGCCCACCGTCGCGGGGCCATTACGAGCAGTACTTC.

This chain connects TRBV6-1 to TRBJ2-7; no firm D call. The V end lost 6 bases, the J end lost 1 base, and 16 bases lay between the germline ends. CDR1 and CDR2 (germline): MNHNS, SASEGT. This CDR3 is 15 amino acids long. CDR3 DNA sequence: TGTGCCAGCAGCTCTCATCAAGGAAGTTCCTACGAGCAGTACTTC. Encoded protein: CASSSHQGSSYEQYF.

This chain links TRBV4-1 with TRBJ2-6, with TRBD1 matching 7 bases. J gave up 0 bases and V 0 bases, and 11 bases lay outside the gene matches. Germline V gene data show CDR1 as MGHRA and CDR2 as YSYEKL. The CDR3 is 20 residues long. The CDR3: CASSQDATTGVNSGANVLTF. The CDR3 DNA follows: TGCGCCAGCAGCCAAGATGCGACTACAGGGGTGAACTCTGGGGCCAACGTCCTGACTTTC.

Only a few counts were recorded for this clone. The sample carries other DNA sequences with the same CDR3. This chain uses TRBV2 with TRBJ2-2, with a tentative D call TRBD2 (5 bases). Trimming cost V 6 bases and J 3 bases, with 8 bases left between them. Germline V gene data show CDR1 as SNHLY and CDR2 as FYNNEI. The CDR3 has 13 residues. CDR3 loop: CASSGVYTGELFF. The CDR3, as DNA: TGTGCCAGCAGCGGGGTCTACACCGGGGAGCTGTTTTTT.

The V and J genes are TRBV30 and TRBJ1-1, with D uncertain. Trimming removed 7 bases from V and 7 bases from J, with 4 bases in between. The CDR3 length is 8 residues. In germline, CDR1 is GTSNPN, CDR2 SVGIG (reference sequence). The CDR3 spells CAYDEAFF. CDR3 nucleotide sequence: TGTGCCTACGATGAAGCTTTCTTT.

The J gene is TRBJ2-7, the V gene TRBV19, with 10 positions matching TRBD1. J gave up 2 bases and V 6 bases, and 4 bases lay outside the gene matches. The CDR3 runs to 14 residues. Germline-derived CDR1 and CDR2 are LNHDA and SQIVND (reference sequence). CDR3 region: CASSRQGATYEQYF. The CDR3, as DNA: TGTGCCAGTAGCCGACAGGGGGCGACCTACGAGCAGTACTTC.

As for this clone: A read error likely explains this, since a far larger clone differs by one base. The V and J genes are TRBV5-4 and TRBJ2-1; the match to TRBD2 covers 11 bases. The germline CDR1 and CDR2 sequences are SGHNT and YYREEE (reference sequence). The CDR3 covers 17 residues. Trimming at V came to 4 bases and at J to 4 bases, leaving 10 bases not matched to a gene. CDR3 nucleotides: TGTGCCAGCAGCGACAGCCCCCTAGCGGGAGGATACAATGAGCAGTTCTTC. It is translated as CASSDSPLAGGYNEQFF.

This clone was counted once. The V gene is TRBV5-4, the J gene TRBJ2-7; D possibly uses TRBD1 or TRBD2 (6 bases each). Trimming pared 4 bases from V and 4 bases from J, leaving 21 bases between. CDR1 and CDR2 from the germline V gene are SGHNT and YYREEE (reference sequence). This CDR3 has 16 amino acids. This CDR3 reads CASSLLRGAVSYEQYF. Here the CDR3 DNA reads TGTGCCAGCAGCCTCTTGAGGGGGGCCGTCTCTTACGAGCAGTACTTC.

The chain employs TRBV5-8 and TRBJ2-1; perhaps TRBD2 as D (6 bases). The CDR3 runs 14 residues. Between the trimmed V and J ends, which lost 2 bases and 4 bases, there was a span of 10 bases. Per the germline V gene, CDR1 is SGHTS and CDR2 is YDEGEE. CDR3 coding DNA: TGTGCCAGCAGCTTACTAGCAGGGTACAATGAGCAGTTCTTC. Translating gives CASSLLAGYNEQFF.

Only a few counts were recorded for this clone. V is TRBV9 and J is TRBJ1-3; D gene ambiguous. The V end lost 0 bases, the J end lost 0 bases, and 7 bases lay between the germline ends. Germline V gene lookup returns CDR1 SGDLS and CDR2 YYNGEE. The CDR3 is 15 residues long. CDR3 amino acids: CASSVDLSSGNTIYF. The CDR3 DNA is TGTGCCAGCAGCGTAGACCTATCCTCTGGAAACACCATATATTTT.

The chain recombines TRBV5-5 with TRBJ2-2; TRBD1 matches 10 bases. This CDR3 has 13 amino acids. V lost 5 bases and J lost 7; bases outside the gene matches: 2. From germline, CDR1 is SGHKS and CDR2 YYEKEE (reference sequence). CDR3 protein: CASRRTGGGELFF. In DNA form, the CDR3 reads TGTGCCAGCAGACGGACAGGGGGCGGGGAGCTGTTTTTT.